Presented here are 27 T cell receptor beta chains from one specimen sequenced in a study of shared clonotypes between healthy human individuals. Clones were sequenced by immunoSEQ multiplex PCR, and TCRdb holds only the in-frame ones, with some missing. The sample has millions of clones; under 95% are singletons. The naive CD8 subset, CD45RO-negative cells positively selected for CCR7, excluded terminally differentiated effector memory CD45RA+ cells. Sequencing was done on a sample of naive CD8+ T cells from PBMCs. Every receptor here comes from a man in his late teens or twenties in good health. Some clones in this sample may be carry-over from other donors' samples.

V and J are TRBV30 and TRBJ2-7, with D possibly matching TRBD1 (6 bases). The V gene lost 0 bases and the J gene lost 3 bases, with 12 bases spanning the gap. The CDR3 runs 14 residues. Germline CDR1 reads GTSNPN; CDR2 reads SVGIG (reference sequence). The CDR3 region is CAWSVMDRFYEQYF. The CDR3 nucleotides read TGTGCCTGGAGTGTAATGGACAGATTCTACGAGCAGTACTTC.

The chain recombines TRBV27 with TRBJ2-7, with 9 nucleotides matching TRBD1. CDR1 MNHEY and CDR2 SMNVEV come from the germline V gene (reference sequence). This CDR3 contains 14 residues. After removal of 8 bases from V and 2 bases from J, the junction contained 7 bases not matched to a gene. CDR3: CASADRGATYEQYF. CDR3 nucleotides: TGTGCCAGCGCGGACAGGGGCGCAACCTACGAGCAGTACTTC.

Points on this clone: In the same sample, other DNA sequences code for this CDR3. The chain employs TRBV27 and TRBJ1-5; D call uncertain. The CDR3 consists of 13 residues. Germline CDR1 is MNHEY and CDR2 is SMNVEV (reference sequence). V was clipped by 3 bases and J by 2 bases, with 5 bases between them. The CDR3 is CASSFVGNQPQHF. The CDR3 nucleotides are TGTGCCAGCAGTTTTGTGGGCAATCAGCCCCAGCATTTT.

CDR3 loop: CASSPSGTSVHEQYF. In nucleotides, the CDR3 is TGTGCCAGCAGCCCATCCGGGACTAGCGTACACGAGCAGTACTTC. The rearrangement uses TRBV9 and TRBJ2-7; 10 bases match TRBD2. CDR3 length equals 15 residues. CDR1 and CDR2 from the germline V gene are SGDLS and YYNGEE. The J segment lost 5 bases and the V segment lost 4 bases, leaving 9 bases of the junction unmatched.

This clone was detected a few times. Additional DNA sequences in this sample encode the identical CDR3. The V call is TRBV7-9, the J call TRBJ2-7; no reliable D call. This CDR3 is built from 13 residues. Between the trimmed V and J ends, which lost 4 bases and 2 bases, there was a span of 9 bases. CDR1 and CDR2 (germline): SEHNR, FQNEAQ (reference sequence). The CDR3: CASSSGSPYEQYF. DNA for the CDR3: TGTGCCAGCAGCTCAGGCAGTCCCTACGAGCAGTACTTC.

V is TRBV7-9 and J is TRBJ1-5; D is ambiguous. Between the trimmed V and J ends, which lost 5 bases and 0 bases, there was a span of 11 bases. The CDR3 totals 15 residues. Germline CDR1 is SEHNR and CDR2 is FQNEAQ (reference sequence). CDR3 amino acids: CASSEGWVSNQPQHF. CDR3 nucleotide sequence: TGTGCCAGCAGCGAAGGGTGGGTTAGCAATCAGCCCCAGCATTTT.

The J gene is TRBJ2-7, the V gene TRBV6-5; 14 nucleotides align to TRBD2. The J segment lost 6 bases and the V segment lost 5 bases, leaving 6 bases of the junction unmatched. The germline V gene has CDR1 MNHEY and CDR2 SVGAGI. The CDR3 is 15 amino acids. CDR3 sequence (DNA): TGTGCCAGCAGTCCCATGGGACTAGCGGGAGTCGAGCAGTACTTC. It translates to CASSPMGLAGVEQYF.

This clone has a single count. The chain links TRBV4-1 to TRBJ2-4, with D tentatively TRBD2 (5 bases). The CDR3 sequence is 14 residues long. Germline lookup yields CDR1 MGHRA and CDR2 YSYEKL. Trimming removed 1 base at V and 15 bases at J, with 19 bases between. In nucleotides, the CDR3 is TGCGCCAGCAGCCAAGGAGAGGGTTTCGGTAGTTGGTACTTC. As protein: CASSQGEGFGSWYF.

Comments on this clone: A much more abundant neighbour one base away suggests this may be a read error. V gene TRBV21-1 combines with J gene TRBJ2-7. TRBV21-1 is a recognized pseudogene. CDR3 length equals 11 residues. The CDR3 sequence is CASSNSYEQYF. The CDR3 DNA sequence: TGTGCCAGCAGCAACTCCTACGAGCAGTACTTC.

The rearrangement uses TRBV5-1 and TRBJ1-3; possible D gene TRBD1, 6 bases. The CDR3 contains 17 residues. Trimming took off 3 bases at V and 4 bases at J, with 20 bases between the two ends. The germline V gene encodes CDR1 SGHRS and CDR2 YFSETQ. CDR3 sequence: CASSSTIQGFSGNTIYF. Written as DNA, the CDR3 is TGCGCCAGCAGCTCAACCATACAGGGTTTCTCCGGAAACACCATATATTTT.

In the case of this clone: At the DNA level, this CDR3 is encoded by other sequences in the same sample as well. This chain links TRBV28 with TRBJ2-7, with 7 bases that match TRBD2. This CDR3 region has 12 residues. Germline V gene sequence: CDR1 MDHEN, CDR2 SYDVKM. J was trimmed by 6 bases and V by 1 base; bases with no gene match: 0. CDR3: CASSLSGGEQYF. The CDR3 coding sequence is TGTGCCAGCAGTTTATCGGGGGGCGAGCAGTACTTC.

This chain links TRBV11-2 with TRBJ2-1, with 10 bases aligning to TRBD2. Per germline, CDR1 SGHAT and CDR2 FQNNGV. The CDR3 sequence is 18 residues long. The ends lost 0 bases at V and 7 bases at J; junction bases unmatched: 12. CDR3 nucleotide sequence: TGTGCCAGCAGCTTAGATTTAATGGAGCGGGAGGGCCTAAATGAGCAGTTCTTC. This codes for CASSLDLMEREGLNEQFF.

The chain employs TRBV5-5 and TRBJ1-3; TRBD1 matches 7 bases. CDR1 and CDR2 (germline): SGHKS, YYEKEE (reference sequence). The CDR3 loop spans 15 amino acids. The ends lost 5 bases at V and 0 bases at J; junction bases unmatched: 5. Written as DNA, the CDR3 is TGTGCCAGCAGGGAGACAGGGACCTCTGGAAACACCATATATTTT. Amino acids: CASRETGTSGNTIYF.

This clone was seen a few times. In the same sample, other DNA sequences code for this CDR3. DNA of the CDR3: TGTGCCAGCAGCTTAGATACTGAAGCTTTCTTT. Encoded protein: CASSLDTEAFF. J is TRBJ1-1 and V is TRBV7-9; D is unclear. CDR3 length: 11 amino acids. Trimming cost V 1 base and J 5 bases, with 2 bases left between them. Per germline, CDR1 SEHNR and CDR2 FQNEAQ (reference sequence).

The sample holds one count of this clone. The chain has TRBV9 and TRBJ2-1; D call uncertain. The CDR3 totals 13 residues. Between the trimmed V and J ends, which lost 3 bases and 3 bases, there was a span of 7 bases. The germline V gene encodes CDR1 SGDLS and CDR2 YYNGEE. CDR3 residues: CASSATNYNEQFF. CDR3 DNA: TGTGCCAGCAGCGCTACGAACTACAATGAGCAGTTCTTC. The complete variable domain, with remaining parts taken from reference TRBV9 and TRBJ2-1, reads DSGVTQTPKHLITATGQRVTLRCSPRSGDLSVYWYQQSLDQGLQFLIQYYNGEERAKGNILERFSAQQFPDLHSELNLSSLELGDSALYFCASSATNYNEQFFGPGTRLTVL.

The chain combines TRBV9 with TRBJ1-2; tentative D call: TRBD1 (5 bases). This CDR3 comprises 15 residues. Trimming left V 0 bases short and J 2 bases short, with 11 bases between. Germline V CDR1 and CDR2: SGDLS, YYNGEE. CDR3 region: CASSVGLGVNYGYTF. In DNA, the CDR3 is TGTGCCAGCAGCGTAGGTCTGGGGGTCAACTATGGCTACACCTTC.

This chain uses TRBV5-1 with TRBJ2-5, with a weak D call TRBD1 (6 bases). Trimming removed 4 bases at V and 2 bases at J, with 12 bases between. This CDR3 has 14 amino acids. Germline V lookup: CDR1 SGHRS, CDR2 YFSETQ. Here the CDR3 DNA reads TGCGCCAGCAGCCCCTACAGGGTTCAAGAGACCCAGTACTTC. Translated, it gives CASSPYRVQETQYF.

The chain uses TRBV9 and TRBJ2-1; no reliable D call. Trimming stripped 0 bases from V and 3 bases from J, with 4 bases between. Germline values: CDR1 SGDLS, CDR2 YYNGEE. The CDR3 runs to 13 residues. The DNA of the CDR3 is TGTGCCAGCAGCGTAGTGGACTACAATGAGCAGTTCTTC. Residues: CASSVVDYNEQFF.

The chain recombines TRBV9 with TRBJ1-1; no reliable D call. The CDR3 loop spans 16 amino acids. Trimming removed 0 bases from V and 0 bases from J, with 12 bases in between. Germline CDR1 and CDR2: SGDLS and YYNGEE. The CDR3 bases are TGTGCCAGCAGCGTAGACCCTCTCAAGATGAACACTGAAGCTTTCTTT. It is translated as CASSVDPLKMNTEAFF.

This clone was recorded only once. This sequence joins TRBV5-4 and TRBJ2-2; 7 bases agree with TRBD1. CDR1 SGHNT and CDR2 YYREEE come from the germline V gene (reference sequence). V shed 1 base and J 4 bases; nucleotides not matched to a gene: 7. The CDR3 is 16 amino acids. CDR3 in amino acids: CASSLYWTGVTGELFF. The CDR3 DNA is TGTGCCAGCAGCTTGTACTGGACAGGCGTCACCGGGGAGCTGTTTTTT.

This chain uses TRBV7-9 with TRBJ2-7; D uncertain. Deletions cut 4 bases from V and 9 bases from J, with 16 bases between. In germline, CDR1 is SEHNR, CDR2 FQNEAQ (reference sequence). The CDR3 extends over 13 amino acids. The CDR3 region has the DNA TGTGCCAGCAGCTCGGCCGGAAGGTGGGTGCAGTACTTC. It encodes CASSSAGRWVQYF.

The V gene is TRBV29-1, the J gene TRBJ2-1, with 12 bases fitting TRBD2. The trim removed 4 bases at V and 6 bases at J, leaving 10 bases unmatched. This CDR3 is built from 16 residues. Germline CDR1 reads SQVTM; CDR2 reads ANQGSEA. The CDR3 nucleotides read TGCAGCGTTGCCGGACTAGCGGGAAGAAAGGTCAATGAGCAGTTCTTC. It is translated as CSVAGLAGRKVNEQFF.

The V call is TRBV28, the J call TRBJ2-7; D is perhaps TRBD1 (6 bases). Per the germline V gene, CDR1 is MDHEN and CDR2 is SYDVKM. This CDR3 has 15 amino acids. V was trimmed by 2 bases and J by 0 bases, leaving 11 bases between them. CDR3 sequence reads: CASSLRTVYSYEQYF. The CDR3 nucleotides are TGTGCCAGCAGTTTACGGACAGTGTACTCCTACGAGCAGTACTTC.

A word on this clone: The identical CDR3 is also encoded by other nucleotide sequences in the sample. The chain joins TRBV9 to TRBJ2-1; 8 nucleotides match TRBD1. J lost 6 bases, V lost 0 bases, and 5 bases had no gene match. Germline CDR1 and CDR2: SGDLS and YYNGEE. This CDR3 contains 15 residues. The CDR3 spells CASSVGQGLGNEQFF. For the CDR3, the DNA is TGTGCCAGCAGCGTAGGACAGGGGTTGGGCAATGAGCAGTTCTTC.

This chain links TRBV9 with TRBJ2-1, with 8 bases fitting TRBD2. This CDR3 has 16 residues. Trimming took 3 bases from V and 7 from J; bases not matched to a gene: 12. CDR1 SGDLS and CDR2 YYNGEE come from the germline V gene. This CDR3 reads CASSGVSGRFPNEQFF. The CDR3 DNA is TGTGCCAGCAGCGGGGTAAGCGGGAGATTTCCGAATGAGCAGTTCTTC.

The genes are TRBV2 and TRBJ2-6; D perhaps matches TRBD1 (6 bases). Between the trimmed V and J ends, which lost 4 bases and 0 bases, there was a span of 13 bases. The V gene's germline CDR1 is SNHLY and CDR2 FYNNEI. The CDR3 sequence is 17 residues long. For the CDR3, the DNA is TGTGCCAGCAGTGCCGCCAGGGGAATCTCTGGGGCCAACGTCCTGACTTTC. Translating it yields CASSAARGISGANVLTF. Full variable domain (remainder filled in from reference TRBV2 and TRBJ2-6): EPEVTQTPSHQVTQMGQEVILRCVPISNHLYFYWYRQILGQKVEFLVSFYNNEISEKSEIFDDQFSVERPDGSNFTLKIRSTKLEDSAMYFCASSAARGISGANVLTFGAGSRLTVL.

This chain connects TRBV14 to TRBJ2-3; 8 bases agree with TRBD1. Germline assignment: CDR1 SGHDN and CDR2 FVKESK. Trimming at V came to 0 bases and at J to 4 bases, leaving 9 bases not matched to a gene. CDR3 length: 17 amino acids. CDR3 bases: TGTGCCAGCAGCCAAGATCCGCGGACAGGGTCTCCAGATACGCAGTATTTT. It encodes CASSQDPRTGSPDTQYF. Together with reference TRBV14 and TRBJ2-3, the CDR3 gives the full variable domain: EAGVTQFPSHSVIEKGQTVTLRCDPISGHDNLYWYRRVMGKEIKFLLHFVKESKQDESGMPNNRFLAERTGGTYSTLKVQPAELEDSGVYFCASSQDPRTGSPDTQYFGPGTRLTVL.